Below, 20 T cell receptor beta chains from the same sample are listed, as sequenced in a study of Ad26.COV2.S vaccination and SARS-CoV-2 variants. Sequenced by immunoSEQ multiplex PCR; TCRdb stores in-frame clones only, minus some. The top ten hold 3.6% of the sample, which has under 550,000 clones, roughly 90% seen once. Treatment reported: 15 to 20 received Ad26.COV2.S at low or high dose, single or two shots; 5 received placebo; per-sample allocation not given. Day 63 after the first vaccine or placebo injection was the time point for sampling. The sequencing used peripheral blood, collected in a trial of Ad26.COV2.S vaccine versus placebo. The receptor set was obtained from a person between 18 and 65 years old who received the Ad26.COV2.S COVID-19 vaccine or a placebo.

V and J are TRBV25-1 and TRBJ2-5, with D possibly matching TRBD2 (6 bases). CDR1 and CDR2 (germline): MGHDK, SYGVNS. The CDR3 has 16 residues. V lost 8 bases to trimming and J lost 0 bases, with 19 bases between them. Here the CDR3 reads CASASRGTEYQETQYF. The CDR3 DNA reads as TGTGCCAGCGCCTCTCGGGGGACCGAGTACCAAGAGACCCAGTACTTC.

This clone was detected once. The chain links TRBV7-9 to TRBJ2-3; no firm D call. The V end was cut by 2 bases, the J end by 1 base, with 10 bases between. Germline assignment: CDR1 SEHNR and CDR2 FQNEAQ (reference sequence). This CDR3 comprises 15 residues. In nucleotides, the CDR3 is TGTGCCAGCAGCTTAATGGGTGAGGGCACAGATACGCAGTATTTT. This translates into CASSLMGEGTDTQYF.

CDR3 sequence reads: CASSLGSGGTTNEKLFF. The CDR3 DNA sequence: TGTGCCAGCAGCTTGGGCTCAGGGGGAACAACTAATGAAAAACTGTTTTTT. V gene TRBV5-5 combines with J gene TRBJ1-4, with 7 nucleotides matching TRBD1. Germline assignment: CDR1 SGHKS and CDR2 YYEKEE (reference sequence). Trimming removed 0 bases from V and 0 bases from J; junction bases left unmatched: 5. The CDR3 is 17 residues long.

This chain connects TRBV11-3 to TRBJ2-7; tentatively, D is TRBD1 (6 bases). Germline lookup yields CDR1 SGHNT and CDR2 YENEEA. The V gene lost 1 base and the J gene lost 5 bases, with 12 bases spanning the gap. The CDR3 has 14 residues. CDR3 DNA: TGTGCCAGCAGCTTAGGCCCTAACAGGGACGAGCAGTACTTC. Protein product: CASSLGPNRDEQYF. The variable domain in full, with the rest retrieved from reference TRBV11-3 and TRBJ2-7, is EAGVVQSPRYKIIEKKQPVAFWCNPISGHNTLYWYLQNLGQGPELLIRYENEEAVDDSQLPKDRFSAERLKGVDSTLKIQPAELGDSAVYLCASSLGPNRDEQYFGPGTRLTVT.

Remarks on this clone: The sample holds other DNA sequences that translate to the same CDR3. The chain carries TRBV7-2 and TRBJ1-2; the D is unclear. Germline-derived CDR1 and CDR2 are SGHTA and FQGNSA. The CDR3 runs to 13 residues. V was shortened by 5 bases and J by 5 bases, with 12 bases between the two germline ends. As DNA, the CDR3 is TGTGCCAGCAGCCTCCCCGGCAGTTATGGCTACACCTTC. This translates into CASSLPGSYGYTF.

This chain uses TRBV6-2 or TRBV6-3 with TRBJ2-7; no definite D call. The germline CDR1 and CDR2 sequences are MNHEY and SVGEGT. V shed 2 bases and J shed 2 bases, with 10 bases lying between them. The CDR3 length is 14 residues. The CDR3 region has the DNA TGTGCCAGCAGTTACAGTATCGTAGCCTACGAGCAGTACTTC. Amino acid sequence: CASSYSIVAYEQYF.

The chain has TRBV19 and TRBJ2-4; D is uncertain. CDR1 LNHDA and CDR2 SQIVND come from the germline V gene (reference sequence). Between the trimmed V and J ends, which lost 7 bases and 3 bases, there was a span of 13 bases. There are 14 residues in the CDR3. In nucleotides, the CDR3 is TGTGCCAGTAATCTTGGTCCAGGCAAAAACATTCAGTACTTC. This codes for CASNLGPGKNIQYF.

With respect to this clone: Other DNA sequences in this sample translate to the same CDR3. This chain links TRBV27 with TRBJ1-1, with no clear D. CDR1 and CDR2 from the germline V gene are MNHEY and SMNVEV (reference sequence). The CDR3 is 13 amino acids. Trimming stripped 0 bases from V and 0 bases from J, with 2 bases between. CDR3 sequence (DNA): TGTGCCAGCAGTTTATCCGTGAACACTGAAGCTTTCTTT. Amino acid sequence: CASSLSVNTEAFF.

The V call is TRBV23-1, the J call TRBJ2-7, with TRBD1 matching 7 bases. TRBV23-1 is reported as an ORF; its role is uncertain. The CDR3 has 17 amino acids. With V trimmed by 8 bases and J by 4 bases, 20 bases remained unmatched. The CDR3 DNA is TGCGCCAGCGGCCAGTCCACAGGGGCCGCACTCAGGTACGAGCAGTACTTC. Protein sequence: CASGQSTGAALRYEQYF.

This clone was found a few times. This chain uses TRBV4-1 with TRBJ1-6; the D is unclear. Germline V gene sequence: CDR1 MGHRA, CDR2 YSYEKL. The CDR3 length is 15 residues. The V and J ends lost 5 bases and 7 bases respectively, with 15 bases between them. The CDR3 coding sequence is TGCGCCAGCAGCGCAGGATTGGTTCCGAATTCACCCCTCCACTTT. Amino acids: CASSAGLVPNSPLHF.

This chain connects TRBV21-1 to TRBJ1-2; TRBD1 reflects the table's D call only, with no check against the DNA. TRBV21-1 is recorded as a pseudogene. CDR3 length equals 15 residues. In DNA, the CDR3 is TGTGCCAGCAGCTTAAGCGAGGGGGCGGCCTATGGCTACACCTTC. This gives the protein CASSLSEGAAYGYTF.

This chain uses TRBV2 with TRBJ1-4; 9 bases fit TRBD1. The CDR3 spans 18 residues. The V gene's germline CDR1 is SNHLY and CDR2 FYNNEI. V gave up 4 bases and J gave up 1 base; unmatched junction bases: 10. CDR3 DNA: TGTGCCAGCAGTGCTGGGGGACAGGGTGTGGTAACTAATGAAAAACTGTTTTTT. Its protein product is CASSAGGQGVVTNEKLFF.

The chain is built from TRBV19 and TRBJ2-5; D is perhaps TRBD1 (6 bases). The V gene's germline CDR1 is LNHDA and CDR2 SQIVND (reference sequence). Trimming stripped 3 bases from V and 1 base from J, with 12 bases between. The CDR3 consists of 15 residues. CDR3 bases: TGTGCCAGTAGTATTGGCGGCAGGGGCCAAGAGACCCAGTACTTC. Its protein product is CASSIGGRGQETQYF.

As for this clone: The same CDR3 can be traced to other DNA sequences in this sample. The chain is built from TRBV12-3 or TRBV12-4 and TRBJ1-1; the D is unclear. Trimming left V 2 bases short and J 4 bases short, with 2 bases between. CDR3 length: 11 residues. The CDR3 DNA follows: TGTGCCAGCAGTTTATTCACTGAAGCTTTCTTT. Translating it yields CASSLFTEAFF.

This chain uses TRBV4-1 with TRBJ2-7; 7 nucleotides agree with TRBD2. J lost 12 bases, V lost 4 bases, and 12 bases had no gene match. The CDR3 length is 13 residues. Germline V CDR1 and CDR2: MGHRA, YSYEKL. In nucleotides, the CDR3 is TGCGCCAGCAGCCCCCTTGGGGGGAGGGTCGTGTACTTC. It yields the protein CASSPLGGRVVYF.

V and J are TRBV9 and TRBJ1-2; the D gene is possibly TRBD1 (5 bases). This CDR3 comprises 13 residues. V lost 0 bases to trimming and J lost 8 bases, with 11 bases between them. CDR1 is SGDLS and CDR2 is YYNGEE in the germline V gene. The DNA of the CDR3 is TGTGCCAGCAGCGTAGAGGGGAAATTGGGCTACACCTTC. It encodes CASSVEGKLGYTF.

In its sample, this clone was seen once. CDR3 nucleotide sequence: TGTGCCAGCTCACCGAGTCGACAGTTCTACGAGCAGTACTTC. Protein sequence: CASSPSRQFYEQYF. The gene calls are TRBV18 and TRBJ2-7; D perhaps matches TRBD1 (5 bases). CDR3 length equals 14 residues. The germline gives CDR1 KGHSH, CDR2 LQKENI. Trimming stripped 3 bases from V and 3 bases from J, with 12 bases between.

Only a few counts were recorded for this clone. The chain links TRBV5-4 to TRBJ1-1, with a weak D call TRBD1 (5 bases). The V and J ends lost 2 bases and 7 bases respectively, with 12 bases between them. Germline CDR1 is SGHNT and CDR2 is YYREEE (reference sequence). The CDR3 consists of 13 residues. DNA of the CDR3: TGTGCCAGCAGCTTCGGGGGAGGCGGTGAAGCTTTCTTT. Translation gives CASSFGGGGEAFF.

This chain links TRBV7-9 with TRBJ1-4, with D perhaps TRBD1 (5 bases). Trimming removed 2 bases from V and 0 bases from J, with 13 bases in between. This CDR3 contains 17 residues. Germline V lookup: CDR1 SEHNR, CDR2 FQNEAQ (reference sequence). CDR3 sequence reads: CASSLTFAGATNEKLFF. Here the CDR3 DNA reads TGTGCCAGCAGCTTAACTTTCGCGGGGGCAACTAATGAAAAACTGTTTTTT.

This chain uses TRBV7-9 with TRBJ2-3; D not certain. V lost 2 bases to trimming and J lost 0 bases, with 6 bases between them. CDR3 length: 14 amino acids. CDR1 and CDR2 (germline): SEHNR, FQNEAQ (reference sequence). In DNA, the CDR3 is TGTGCCAGCAGCTTAAGCCTAAGCACAGATACGCAGTATTTT. This gives the protein CASSLSLSTDTQYF.